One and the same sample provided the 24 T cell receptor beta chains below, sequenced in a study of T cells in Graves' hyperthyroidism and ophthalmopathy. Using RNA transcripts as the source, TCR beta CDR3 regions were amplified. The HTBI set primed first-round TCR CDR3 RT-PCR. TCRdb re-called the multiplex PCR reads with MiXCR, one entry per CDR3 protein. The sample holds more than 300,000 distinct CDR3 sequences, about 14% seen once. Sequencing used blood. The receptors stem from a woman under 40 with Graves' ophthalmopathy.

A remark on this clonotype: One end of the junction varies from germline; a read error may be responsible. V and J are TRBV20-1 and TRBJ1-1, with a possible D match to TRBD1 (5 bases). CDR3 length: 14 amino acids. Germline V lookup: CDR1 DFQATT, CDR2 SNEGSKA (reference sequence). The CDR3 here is CGAGEGPEDTESFF. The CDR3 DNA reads TGCGGTGCTGGGGAGGGACCGGAGGACACTGAATCTTTCTTT.

CDR3 residues: CASSQDGRTEAFF. For the CDR3, the DNA is TGCGCCAGCAGCCAAGATGGACGTACTGAAGCTTTCTTT. The rearrangement links TRBV4-1 to TRBJ1-1; no clear D. Germline values: CDR1 MGHRA, CDR2 YSYEKL. This CDR3 spans 13 amino acids. Trimming removed 0 bases at V and 5 bases at J, with 7 bases between.

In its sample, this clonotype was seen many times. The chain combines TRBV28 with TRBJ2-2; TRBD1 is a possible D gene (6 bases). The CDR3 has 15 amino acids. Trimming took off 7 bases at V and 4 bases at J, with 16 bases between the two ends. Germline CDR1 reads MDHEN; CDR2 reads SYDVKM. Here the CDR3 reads CASIIGGVGTGELFF. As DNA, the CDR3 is TGTGCCAGCATCATAGGGGGAGTAGGCACCGGGGAGCTGTTTTTT. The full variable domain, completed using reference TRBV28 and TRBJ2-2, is DVKVTQSSRYLVKRTGEKVFLECVQDMDHENMFWYRQDPGLGLRLIYFSYDVKMKEKGDIPEGYSVSREKKERFSLILESASTNQTSMYLCASIIGGVGTGELFFGEGSRLTVL.

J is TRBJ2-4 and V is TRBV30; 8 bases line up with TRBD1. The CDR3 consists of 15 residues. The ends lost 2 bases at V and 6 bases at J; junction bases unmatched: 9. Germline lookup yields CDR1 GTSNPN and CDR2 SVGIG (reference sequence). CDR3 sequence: CAWSFSLGQGNIQYF. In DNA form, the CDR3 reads TGTGCCTGGAGTTTTTCCCTAGGACAGGGAAACATTCAGTACTTC.

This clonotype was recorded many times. CDR3 in DNA: TGTGCCAGCAGCCAAGACAGGTTTGAGCAGTTCTTC. Protein product: CASSQDRFEQFF. The rearrangement uses TRBV3-1 and TRBJ2-1, with D unclear. V was shortened by 0 bases and J by 9 bases, with 6 bases between the two germline ends. Germline CDR1 reads LGHDT; CDR2 reads YNNKEL (reference sequence). The CDR3 consists of 12 residues.

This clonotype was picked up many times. Here the CDR3 reads CASSHHLSDTQYF. CDR3 bases: TGTGCCAGCAGCCACCATCTGTCGGATACGCAGTATTTT. This chain uses TRBV12-3 or TRBV12-4 with TRBJ2-3; no firm D call. The CDR3 is made up of 13 amino acids. Trimming cost V 6 bases and J 6 bases, with 13 bases left between them.

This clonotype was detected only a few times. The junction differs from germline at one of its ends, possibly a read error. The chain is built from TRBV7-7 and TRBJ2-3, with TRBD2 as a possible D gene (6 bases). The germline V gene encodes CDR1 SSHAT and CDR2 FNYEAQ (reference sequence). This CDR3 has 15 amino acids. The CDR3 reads CASSLNGGVTDTQYF. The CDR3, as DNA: TGTGCTAGCAGCTTAAACGGGGGAGTCACAGATACGCAGTATTTT.

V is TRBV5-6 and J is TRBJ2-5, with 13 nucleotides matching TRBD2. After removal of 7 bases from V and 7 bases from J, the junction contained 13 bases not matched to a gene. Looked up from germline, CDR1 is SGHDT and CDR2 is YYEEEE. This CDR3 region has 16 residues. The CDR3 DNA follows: TGTGCCAGCTTAGAACTAGCGGGGGGGCCGTCGGGGACCCAGTACTTC. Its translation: CASLELAGGPSGTQYF. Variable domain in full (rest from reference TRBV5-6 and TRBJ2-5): DAGVTQSPTHLIKTRGQQVTLRCSPKSGHDTVSWYQQALGQGPQFIFQYYEEEERQRGNFPDRFSGHQFPNYSSELNVNALLLGDSALYLCASLELAGGPSGTQYFGPGTRLLVL.

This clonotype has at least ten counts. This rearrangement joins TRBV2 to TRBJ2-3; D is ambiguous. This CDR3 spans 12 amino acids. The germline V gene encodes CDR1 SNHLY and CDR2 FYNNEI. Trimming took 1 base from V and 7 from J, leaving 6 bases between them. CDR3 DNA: TGTGCCAGCAGTGAAGAGCGATATACGCAGTATTTT. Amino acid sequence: CASSEERYTQYF.

The CDR3 DNA follows: TGCAGTGCTAGAGATCAGACAGGGGAGAATCAGCCCCAGCATTTT. This sequence encodes CSARDQTGENQPQHF. The J gene is TRBJ1-5, the V gene TRBV20-1; 8 bases align to TRBD1. CDR3 size: 15 residues. Trimming cost V 0 bases and J 4 bases; bases outside gene matches: 5. Germline CDR1 DFQATT, CDR2 SNEGSKA (reference sequence).

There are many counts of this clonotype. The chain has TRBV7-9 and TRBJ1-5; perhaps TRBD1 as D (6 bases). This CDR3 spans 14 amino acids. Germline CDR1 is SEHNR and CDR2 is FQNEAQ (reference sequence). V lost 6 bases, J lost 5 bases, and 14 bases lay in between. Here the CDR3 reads CASSLQGPHQPQHF. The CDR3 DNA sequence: TGTGCCAGCAGTTTGCAGGGGCCCCATCAGCCCCAGCATTTT. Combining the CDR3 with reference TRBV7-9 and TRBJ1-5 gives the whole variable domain DTGVSQNPRHKITKRGQNVTFRCDPISEHNRLYWYRQTLGQGPEFLTYFQNEAQLEKSRLLSDRFSAERPKGSFSTLEIQRTEQGDSAMYLCASSLQGPHQPQHFGDGTRLSIL.

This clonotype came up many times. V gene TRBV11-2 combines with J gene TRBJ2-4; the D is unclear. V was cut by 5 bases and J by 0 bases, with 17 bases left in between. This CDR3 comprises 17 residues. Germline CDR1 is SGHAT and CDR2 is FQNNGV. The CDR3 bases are TGTGCCAGCAGCCCATTACAGAGCCTCAAAGCCAAAAACATTCAGTACTTC. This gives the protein CASSPLQSLKAKNIQYF.

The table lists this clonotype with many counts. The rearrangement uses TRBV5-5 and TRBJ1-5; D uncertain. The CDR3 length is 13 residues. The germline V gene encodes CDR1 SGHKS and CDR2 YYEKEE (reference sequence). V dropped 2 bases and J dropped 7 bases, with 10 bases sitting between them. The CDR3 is CASSLSGYQPQHF. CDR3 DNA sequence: TGTGCCAGCAGCTTATCGGGTTACCAGCCCCAGCATTTT.

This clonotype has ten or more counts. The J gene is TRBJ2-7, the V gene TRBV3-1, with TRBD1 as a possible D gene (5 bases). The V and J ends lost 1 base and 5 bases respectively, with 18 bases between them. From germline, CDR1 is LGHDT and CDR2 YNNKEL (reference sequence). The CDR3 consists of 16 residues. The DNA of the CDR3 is TGTGCCAGCAGCCAAGCGGTGCCCAGGGCCGAAGACGAGCAGTACTTC. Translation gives CASSQAVPRAEDEQYF.

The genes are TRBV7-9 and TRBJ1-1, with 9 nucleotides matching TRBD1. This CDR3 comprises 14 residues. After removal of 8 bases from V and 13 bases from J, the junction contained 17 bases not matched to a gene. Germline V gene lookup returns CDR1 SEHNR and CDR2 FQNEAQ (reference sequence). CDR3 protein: CASLSLRDRATDFF. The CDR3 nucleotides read TGTGCCAGCCTCTCACTACGGGACAGGGCTACTGATTTCTTT.

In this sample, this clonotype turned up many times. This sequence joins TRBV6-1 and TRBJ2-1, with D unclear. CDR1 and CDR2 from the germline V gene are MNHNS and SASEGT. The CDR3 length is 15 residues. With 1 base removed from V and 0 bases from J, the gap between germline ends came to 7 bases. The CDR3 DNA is TGTGCCAGCAGTGAAGTTCTCAGCTCCTACAATGAGCAGTTCTTC. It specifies CASSEVLSSYNEQFF.

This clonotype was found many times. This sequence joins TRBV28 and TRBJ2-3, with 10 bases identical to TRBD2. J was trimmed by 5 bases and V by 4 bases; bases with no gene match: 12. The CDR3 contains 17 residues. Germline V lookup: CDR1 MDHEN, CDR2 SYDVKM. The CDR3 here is CASSSSAGGGARDTQYF. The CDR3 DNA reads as TGTGCCAGCAGTTCCTCAGCGGGGGGGGGAGCTAGAGATACGCAGTATTTT. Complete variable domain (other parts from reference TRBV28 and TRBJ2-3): DVKVTQSSRYLVKRTGEKVFLECVQDMDHENMFWYRQDPGLGLRLIYFSYDVKMKEKGDIPEGYSVSREKKERFSLILESASTNQTSMYLCASSSSAGGGARDTQYFGPGTRLTVL.

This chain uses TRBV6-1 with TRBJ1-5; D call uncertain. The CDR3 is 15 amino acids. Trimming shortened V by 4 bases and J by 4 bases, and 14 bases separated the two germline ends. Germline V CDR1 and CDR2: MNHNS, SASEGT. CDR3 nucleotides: TGTGCCAGCAGTGGCCTTTGGGTCGAGAATCAGCCCCAGCATTTT. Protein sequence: CASSGLWVENQPQHF.

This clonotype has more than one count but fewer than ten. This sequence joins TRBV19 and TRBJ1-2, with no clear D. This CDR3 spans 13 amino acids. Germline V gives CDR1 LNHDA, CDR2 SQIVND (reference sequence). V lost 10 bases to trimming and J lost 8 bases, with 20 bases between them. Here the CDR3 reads CATLNEGMRGYTF. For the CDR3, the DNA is TGTGCCACCTTAAATGAAGGGATGAGGGGCTACACCTTC.

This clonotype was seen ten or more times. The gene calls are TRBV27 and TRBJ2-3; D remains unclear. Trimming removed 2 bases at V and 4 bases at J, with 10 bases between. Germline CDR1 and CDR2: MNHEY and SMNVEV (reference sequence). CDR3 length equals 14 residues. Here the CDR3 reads CASSLDPRADTQYF. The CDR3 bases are TGTGCCAGCAGTTTAGACCCAAGGGCAGATACGCAGTATTTT.

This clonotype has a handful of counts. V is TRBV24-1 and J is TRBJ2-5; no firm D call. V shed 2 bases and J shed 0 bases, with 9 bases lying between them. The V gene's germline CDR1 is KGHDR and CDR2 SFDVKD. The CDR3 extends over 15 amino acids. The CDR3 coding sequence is TGTGCCACCAGTGATTCTGTCTTGTACCAAGAGACCCAGTACTTC. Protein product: CATSDSVLYQETQYF.

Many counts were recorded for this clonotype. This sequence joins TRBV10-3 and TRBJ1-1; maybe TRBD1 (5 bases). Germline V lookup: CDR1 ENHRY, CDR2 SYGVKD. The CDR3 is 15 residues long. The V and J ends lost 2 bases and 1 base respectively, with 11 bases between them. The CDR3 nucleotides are TGTGCCATCAGTGAGGAGGGGACGGGGAACACTGAAGCTTTCTTT. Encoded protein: CAISEEGTGNTEAFF.

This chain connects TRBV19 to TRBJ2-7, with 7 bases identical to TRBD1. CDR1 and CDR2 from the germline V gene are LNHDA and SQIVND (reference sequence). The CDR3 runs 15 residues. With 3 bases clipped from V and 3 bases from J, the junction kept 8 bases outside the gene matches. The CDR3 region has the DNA TGTGCCAGTAGTATCCGGGGCAGGGGGAACTACGAGCAGTACTTC. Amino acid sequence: CASSIRGRGNYEQYF.

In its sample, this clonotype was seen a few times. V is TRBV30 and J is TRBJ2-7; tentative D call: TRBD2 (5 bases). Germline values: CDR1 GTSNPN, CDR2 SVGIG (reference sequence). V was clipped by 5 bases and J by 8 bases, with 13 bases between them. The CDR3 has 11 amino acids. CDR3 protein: CAWALGEKQYF. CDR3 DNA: TGTGCCTGGGCTCTGGGAGAGAAGCAGTACTTC.